This T cell receptor beta chain was obtained from a study of blood T cell repertoires in COVID-19. Background on the study: Sites in the United States, Italy and Spain provided acute and convalescent COVID-19 samples. Sample material is recorded as cDNA or gDNA derived from T cells, B-cell-depleted T cells, or PBMCs.

Original processing methods: Quantification of nucleated cells was approximated via reference gene primer amplification. Assay used: immunoSEQ multiplex PCR; TCRdb lists only in-frame clones, some missing. D and trimming come from the DNA, and the V and J calls and clone size come from that table. The sample yields under 100,000 clones, 81% seen once. Sequences were obtained from peripheral blood. This TCR was recovered from an elderly man with active or convalescent COVID-19.

The CDR3 is CASRQTGAGQPQHF. The CDR3 DNA sequence: TGTGCCAGCAGGCAGACAGGGGCTGGGCAGCCCCAGCATTTT. The J gene is TRBJ1-5, the V gene TRBV28, with 8 bases fitting TRBD1. CDR1 MDHEN and CDR2 SYDVKM come from the germline V gene. J lost 7 bases, V lost 6 bases, and 8 bases had no gene match. The CDR3 is made up of 14 amino acids. The full variable domain, rest sourced from reference TRBV28 and TRBJ1-5, is DVKVTQSSRYLVKRTGEKVFLECVQDMDHENMFWYRQDPGLGLRLIYFSYDVKMKEKGDIPEGYSVSREKKERFSLILESASTNQTSMYLCASRQTGAGQPQHFGDGTRLSIL.